Listed below are T cell receptor beta chains from one sample, sequenced in a study of Graves' ophthalmopathy and Graves' hyperthyroidism. In TCRdb, the multiplex PCR reads were re-called with MiXCR into one record per CDR3 protein. The data contain 300,000 to 350,000 distinct CDR3 sequences, under 20% of them singletons. The sample was peripheral blood. These receptors were collected from an adult man with Graves' ophthalmopathy. The CDR3 runs from the conserved cysteine through the conserved F or W. Each record gives: V gene, J gene, clone size, D gene, CDR3 protein, CDR3 DNA. D genes are given only for firm matches. For some rows the clone size is stated as once, few or many, or as a class when expanded; others skip it.

v_gene: TRBV11-1
j_gene: TRBJ1-1
abundance: NA
d_gene: TRBD1
CDR3aa: CASSSLGGITEAFF
CDR3nt: TGTGCCAGCAGCTCTTTAGGGGGCATCACTGAAGCTTTCTTT

v_gene: TRBV28
j_gene: TRBJ1-1
abundance: NA
d_gene: NA
CDR3aa: CASSFPGNTEAFF
CDR3nt: TGTGCCAGCAGTTTTCCAGGTAACACTGAAGCTTTCTTT

v_gene: TRBV19
j_gene: TRBJ1-1
abundance: many
d_gene: NA
CDR3aa: CASSMKKNTEAFF
CDR3nt: TGTGCCAGTAGTATGAAGAAGAACACTGAAGCTTTCTTT

v_gene: TRBV5-1
j_gene: TRBJ1-3
abundance: NA
d_gene: NA
CDR3aa: CASSLGTPSSGNTIYF
CDR3nt: TGCGCCAGCAGCCTTGGGACGCCGAGCTCTGGAAACACCATATATTTT

v_gene: TRBV28
j_gene: TRBJ2-7
abundance: few
d_gene: NA
CDR3aa: CASWSVPGYEQYF
CDR3nt: TGTGCCAGCTGGTCAGTTCCTGGCTACGAGCAGTACTTC

v_gene: TRBV19
j_gene: TRBJ1-1
abundance: many
d_gene: NA
CDR3aa: CASSFGGRNTEAFF
CDR3nt: TGTGCCAGTAGTTTCGGCGGGAGGAACACTGAAGCTTTCTTT

v_gene: TRBV4-3
j_gene: TRBJ1-6
abundance: many
d_gene: NA
CDR3aa: CASNWDGNSPLHF
CDR3nt: TGCGCCAGCAACTGGGACGGAAATTCACCCCTCCACTTT

v_gene: TRBV29-1
j_gene: TRBJ1-1
abundance: many
d_gene: TRBD1
CDR3aa: CSVEGGLGTAYTEAFF
CDR3nt: TGCAGCGTTGAGGGGGGTCTTGGGACAGCCTACACTGAAGCTTTCTTT